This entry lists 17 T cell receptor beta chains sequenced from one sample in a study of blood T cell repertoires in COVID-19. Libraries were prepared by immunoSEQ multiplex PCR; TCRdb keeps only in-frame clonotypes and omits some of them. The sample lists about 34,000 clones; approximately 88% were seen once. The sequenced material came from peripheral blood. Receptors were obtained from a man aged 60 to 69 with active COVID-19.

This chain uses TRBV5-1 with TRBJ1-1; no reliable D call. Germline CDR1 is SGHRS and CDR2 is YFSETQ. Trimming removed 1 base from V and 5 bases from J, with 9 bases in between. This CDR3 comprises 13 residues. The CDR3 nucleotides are TGCGCCAGCAGCTTGTATTTAGAGACTGAAGCTTTCTTT. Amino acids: CASSLYLETEAFF.

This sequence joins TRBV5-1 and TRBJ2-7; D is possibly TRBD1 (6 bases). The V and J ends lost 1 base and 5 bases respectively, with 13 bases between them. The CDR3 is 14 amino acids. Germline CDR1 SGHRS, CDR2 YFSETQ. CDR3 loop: CASSLSYRVDEQYF. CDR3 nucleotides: TGCGCCAGCAGCTTGTCTTACAGGGTGGACGAGCAGTACTTC.

The CDR3 DNA reads as TGCGCCAGCAGCTTATTTACCCGTCAGGATTCACCCCTCCACTTT. Protein sequence: CASSLFTRQDSPLHF. The chain links TRBV5-1 to TRBJ1-6; the D is unclear. Trimming removed 2 bases at V and 8 bases at J, with 14 bases between. Per germline, CDR1 SGHRS and CDR2 YFSETQ. The CDR3 spans 15 residues. The full variable domain, rest sourced from reference TRBV5-1 and TRBJ1-6, is KAGVTQTPRYLIKTRGQQVTLSCSPISGHRSVSWYQQTPGQGLQFLFEYFSETQRNKGNFPGRFSGRQFSNSRSEMNVSTLELGDSALYLCASSLFTRQDSPLHFGNGTRLTVT.

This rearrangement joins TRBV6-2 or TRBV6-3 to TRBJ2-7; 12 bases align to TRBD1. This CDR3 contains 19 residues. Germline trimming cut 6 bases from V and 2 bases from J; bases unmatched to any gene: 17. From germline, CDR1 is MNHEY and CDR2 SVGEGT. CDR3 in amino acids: CASSPRRGTGGASPYEQYF. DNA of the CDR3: TGTGCCAGCAGCCCTCGACGGGGGACAGGGGGCGCGAGCCCCTACGAGCAGTACTTC.

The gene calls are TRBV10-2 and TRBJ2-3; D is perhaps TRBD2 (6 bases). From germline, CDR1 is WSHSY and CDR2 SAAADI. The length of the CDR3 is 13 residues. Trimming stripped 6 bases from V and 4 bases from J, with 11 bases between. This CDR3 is CASRVGGADTQYF. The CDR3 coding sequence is TGCGCCAGCAGGGTGGGGGGTGCAGATACGCAGTATTTT.

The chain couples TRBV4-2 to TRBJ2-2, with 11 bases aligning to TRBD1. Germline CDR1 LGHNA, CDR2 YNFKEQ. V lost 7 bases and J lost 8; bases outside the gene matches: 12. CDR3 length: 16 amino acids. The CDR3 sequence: CASTSRDRGKVGELFF. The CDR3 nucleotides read TGTGCCAGCACCTCCCGGGACAGGGGGAAAGTTGGGGAGCTGTTTTTT.

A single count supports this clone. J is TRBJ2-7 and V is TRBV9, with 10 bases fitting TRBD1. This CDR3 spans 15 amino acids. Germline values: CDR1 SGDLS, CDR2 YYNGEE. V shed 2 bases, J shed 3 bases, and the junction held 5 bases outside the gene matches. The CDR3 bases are TGTGCCAGCAGCGTTGGGACAGGGGAAAACTACGAGCAGTACTTC. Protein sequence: CASSVGTGENYEQYF. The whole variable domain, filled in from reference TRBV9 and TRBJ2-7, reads DSGVTQTPKHLITATGQRVTLRCSPRSGDLSVYWYQQSLDQGLQFLIQYYNGEERAKGNILERFSAQQFPDLHSELNLSSLELGDSALYFCASSVGTGENYEQYFGPGTRLTVT.

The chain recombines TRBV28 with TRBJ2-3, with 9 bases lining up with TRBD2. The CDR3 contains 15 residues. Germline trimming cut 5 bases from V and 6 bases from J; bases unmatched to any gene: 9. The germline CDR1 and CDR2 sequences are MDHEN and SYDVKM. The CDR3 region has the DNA TGTGCCAGCAGTGACGCTAGCGGGACTCCGGATACGCAGTATTTT. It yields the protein CASSDASGTPDTQYF.

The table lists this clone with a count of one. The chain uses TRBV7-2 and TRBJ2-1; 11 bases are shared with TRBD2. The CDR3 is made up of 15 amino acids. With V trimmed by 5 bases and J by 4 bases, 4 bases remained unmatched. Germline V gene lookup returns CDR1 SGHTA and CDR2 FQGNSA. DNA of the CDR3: TGTGCCAGCAGCACTAGCGGGAGTGGGTACAATGAGCAGTTCTTC. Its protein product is CASSTSGSGYNEQFF.

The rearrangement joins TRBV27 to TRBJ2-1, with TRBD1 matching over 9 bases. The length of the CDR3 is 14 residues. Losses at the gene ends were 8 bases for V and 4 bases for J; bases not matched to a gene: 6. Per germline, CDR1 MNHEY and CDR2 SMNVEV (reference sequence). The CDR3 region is CASGPTGGYNEQFF. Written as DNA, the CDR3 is TGTGCCAGCGGACCGACAGGGGGTTACAATGAGCAGTTCTTC.

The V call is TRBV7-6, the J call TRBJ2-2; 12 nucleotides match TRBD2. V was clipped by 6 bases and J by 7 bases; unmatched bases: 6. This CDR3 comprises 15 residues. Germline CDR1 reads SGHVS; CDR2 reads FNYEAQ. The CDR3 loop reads CASSSSGRAHGELFF. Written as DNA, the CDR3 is TGTGCCAGCAGTTCTAGCGGGAGGGCCCACGGGGAGCTGTTTTTT.

The CDR3 coding sequence is TGCGCCAGCAGCCAAGGACAGGGTGCGTTCTACGAGCAGTACTTC. Translation: CASSQGQGAFYEQYF. The chain combines TRBV4-1 with TRBJ2-7; 7 positions agree with TRBD1. CDR3 length equals 15 residues. The V gene end was trimmed by 1 base and the J gene end by 3 bases; junction bases not matched to a gene: 6. The germline CDR1 and CDR2 sequences are MGHRA and YSYEKL.

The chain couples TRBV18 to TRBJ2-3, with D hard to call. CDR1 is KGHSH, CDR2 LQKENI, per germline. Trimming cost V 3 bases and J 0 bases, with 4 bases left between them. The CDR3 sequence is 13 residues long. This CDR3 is CASSPGSTDTQYF. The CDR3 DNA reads TGTGCCAGCTCACCCGGGAGCACAGATACGCAGTATTTT.

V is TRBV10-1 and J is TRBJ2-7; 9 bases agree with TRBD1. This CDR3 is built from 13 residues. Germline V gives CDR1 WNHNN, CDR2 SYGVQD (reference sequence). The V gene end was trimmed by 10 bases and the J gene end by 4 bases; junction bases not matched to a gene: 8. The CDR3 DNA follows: TGCGCCAAGCCGGGACAGGGTAGGTACGAGCAGTACTTC. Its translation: CAKPGQGRYEQYF.

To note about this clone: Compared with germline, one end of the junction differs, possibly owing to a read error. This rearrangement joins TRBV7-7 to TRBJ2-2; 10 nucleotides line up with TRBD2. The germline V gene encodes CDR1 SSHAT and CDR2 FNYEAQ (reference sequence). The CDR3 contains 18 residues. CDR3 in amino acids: CASSLEVGLAGVAGELFF. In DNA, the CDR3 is TGTGCTAGCAGCTTAGAGGTTGGGCTAGCGGGAGTAGCCGGGGAGCTGTTTTTT.

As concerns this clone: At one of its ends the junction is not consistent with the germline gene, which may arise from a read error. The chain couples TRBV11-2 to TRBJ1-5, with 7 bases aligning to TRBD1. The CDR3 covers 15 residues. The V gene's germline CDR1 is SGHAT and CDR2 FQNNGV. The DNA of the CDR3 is TGTGCCGGCAGCGCGGGACAGTTTAGCAATCAGCCCCAGCATTTT. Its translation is CAGSAGQFSNQPQHF.

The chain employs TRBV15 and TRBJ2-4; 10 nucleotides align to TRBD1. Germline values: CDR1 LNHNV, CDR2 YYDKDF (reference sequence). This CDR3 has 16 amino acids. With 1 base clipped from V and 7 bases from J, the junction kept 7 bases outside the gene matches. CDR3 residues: CATSRGLDRGLNIQYF. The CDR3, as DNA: TGTGCCACCAGCAGAGGGCTAGACAGGGGGCTGAACATTCAGTACTTC. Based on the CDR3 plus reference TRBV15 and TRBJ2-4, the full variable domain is DAMVIQNPRYQVTQFGKPVTLSCSQTLNHNVMYWYQQKSSQAPKLLFHYYDKDFNNEADTPDNFQSRRPNTSFCFLDIRSPGLGDTAMYLCATSRGLDRGLNIQYFGAGTRLSVL.